This TCR beta chain was profiled in a study of identical twins. This clonotype has only a few counts. Its antigen is undetermined. V shed 3 bases, J shed 4 bases, and the junction held 11 bases outside the gene matches. Germline CDR1 reads DFQATT; CDR2 reads SNEGSKA (reference sequence). This CDR3 has 15 amino acids. Study-wide points: Partly confounded zero-insertion analyses could result from invariant MAIT and iNKT cells. The study found that models underestimated out-of-frame TCR alpha sharing in monozygotic twins. Excess low generation probability was seen in twin-shared out-of-frame alpha sequences.

Using its own MiXCR run on the 5' RACE reads, TCRdb lists one record per CDR3 protein. The table shows 450,000 to 600,000 distinct CDR3 sequences, with under 25% occurring only once. Separately, the same data were catalogued under a study of yellow fever vaccine responses in identical twins. As that study records: Reported findings indicate that twins' vaccine T cell responses seemed partially convergent, partially personalized.

The clonotype originates from a woman aged 18-30 years in good health. The V and J genes are TRBV20-1 and TRBJ2-5; 7 bases line up with TRBD1. The sample was CD4+ T cells sorted from blood. The CDR3 protein is CSASIGTASRETQYF. The CDR3 nucleotides read TGCAGTGCTAGCATCGGGACAGCTAGCCGAGAGACCCAGTACTTC.